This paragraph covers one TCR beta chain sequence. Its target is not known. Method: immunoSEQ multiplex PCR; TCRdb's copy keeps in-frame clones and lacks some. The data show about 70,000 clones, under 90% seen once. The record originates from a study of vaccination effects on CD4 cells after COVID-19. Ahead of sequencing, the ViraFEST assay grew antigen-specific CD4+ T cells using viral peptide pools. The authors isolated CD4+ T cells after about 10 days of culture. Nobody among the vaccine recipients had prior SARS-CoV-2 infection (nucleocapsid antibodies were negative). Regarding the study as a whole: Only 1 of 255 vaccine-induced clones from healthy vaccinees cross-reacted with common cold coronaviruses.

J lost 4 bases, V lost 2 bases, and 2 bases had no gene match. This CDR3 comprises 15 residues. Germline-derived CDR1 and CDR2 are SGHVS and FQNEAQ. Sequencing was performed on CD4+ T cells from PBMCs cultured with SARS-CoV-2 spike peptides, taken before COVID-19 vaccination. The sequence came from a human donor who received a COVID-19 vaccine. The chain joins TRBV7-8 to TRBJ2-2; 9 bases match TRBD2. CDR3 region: CASSLRRGGTGELFF. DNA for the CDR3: TGTGCCAGCAGCTTACGGCGGGGGGGCACCGGGGAGCTGTTTTTT.